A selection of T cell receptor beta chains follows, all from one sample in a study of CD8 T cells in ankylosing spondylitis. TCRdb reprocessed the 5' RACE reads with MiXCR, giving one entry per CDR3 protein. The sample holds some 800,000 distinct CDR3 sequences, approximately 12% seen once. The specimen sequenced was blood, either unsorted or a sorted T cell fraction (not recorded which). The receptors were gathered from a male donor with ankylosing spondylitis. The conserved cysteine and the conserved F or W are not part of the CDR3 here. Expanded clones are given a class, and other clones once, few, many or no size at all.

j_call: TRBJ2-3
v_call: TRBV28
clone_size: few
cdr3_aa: ASSNTGILDSTDTQY

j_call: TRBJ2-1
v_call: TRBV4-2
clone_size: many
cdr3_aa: ASSSTSRDRAF

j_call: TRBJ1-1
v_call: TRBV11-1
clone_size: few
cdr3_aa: ASSSGRSGDTEAF

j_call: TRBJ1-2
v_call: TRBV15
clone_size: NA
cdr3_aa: ATSRWDRESNGYT

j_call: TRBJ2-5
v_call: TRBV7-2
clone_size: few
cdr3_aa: ASSGPPGGETQY

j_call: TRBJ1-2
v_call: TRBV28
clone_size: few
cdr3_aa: ASRLGGRQGYT

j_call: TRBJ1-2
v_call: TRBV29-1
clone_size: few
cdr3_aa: SAPARVAGYT

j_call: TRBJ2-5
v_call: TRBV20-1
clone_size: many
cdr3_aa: SAPTSERLVGTQY

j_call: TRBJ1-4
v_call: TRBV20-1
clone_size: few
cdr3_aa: SARTTNEKLF

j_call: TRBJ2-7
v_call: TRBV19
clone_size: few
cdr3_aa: ASSPSGGNEQY

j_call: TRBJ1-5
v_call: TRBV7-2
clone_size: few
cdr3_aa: ASSLLGQSQH

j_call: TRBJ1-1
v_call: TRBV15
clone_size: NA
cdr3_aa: ATTKGAALSEAF

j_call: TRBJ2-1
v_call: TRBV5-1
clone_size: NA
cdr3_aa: ASSSSGDPYNEQF

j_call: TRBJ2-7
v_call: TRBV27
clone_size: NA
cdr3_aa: ASSFRDLTYEQY

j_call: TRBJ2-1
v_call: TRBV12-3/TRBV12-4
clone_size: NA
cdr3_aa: ASSLKRTSSYNEQF

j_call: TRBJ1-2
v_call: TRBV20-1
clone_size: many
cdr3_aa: SVGPDRIINYGYT

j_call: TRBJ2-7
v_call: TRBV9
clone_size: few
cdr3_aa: ASSVGQGIFDEQY

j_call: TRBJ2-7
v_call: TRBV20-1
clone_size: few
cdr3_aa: SSGRGGPREQY

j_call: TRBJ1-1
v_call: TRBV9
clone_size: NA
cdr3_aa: ASSPGGPDTEAF

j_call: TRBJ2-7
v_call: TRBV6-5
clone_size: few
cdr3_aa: ASSYSGAGRNEQY

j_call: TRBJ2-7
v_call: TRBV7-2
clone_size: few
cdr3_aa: ASSLGSPRGIYEQY

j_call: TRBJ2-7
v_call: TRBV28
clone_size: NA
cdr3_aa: ASKKLNPAYEQY